These 22 T cell receptor beta chains originate from one sample sequenced in a study of T cells in Graves' hyperthyroidism and ophthalmopathy. Amplification of TCR beta CDR3 regions was performed using RNA transcripts as template. HTBI primers were the set used in a first-round RT-PCR of the TCR CDR3. TCRdb redid the calling of the multiplex PCR reads with MiXCR, one entry per CDR3 protein. This sample yields around 600,000 distinct CDR3 sequences, of which around 15% are seen a single time; 2.5% to 4% belongs to the top ten. The source material was blood. Receptors were obtained from a woman in her thirties or forties with Graves' ophthalmopathy.

This clonotype came up many times. The J gene is TRBJ2-1, the V gene TRBV5-1, with D maybe TRBD2 (5 bases). V was clipped by 4 bases and J by 0 bases, with 14 bases between them. The CDR3 runs 16 residues. The germline gives CDR1 SGHRS, CDR2 YFSETQ. The CDR3 DNA reads TGCGCCAGCAGCCCCATTTTGGGGAGCTCCTACAATGAGCAGTTCTTC. Translated, it gives CASSPILGSSYNEQFF.

V usage is TRBV7-2 and J usage is TRBJ2-3, with D tentatively TRBD2 (5 bases). CDR1 SGHTA and CDR2 FQGNSA come from the germline V gene. With 0 bases removed from V and 5 bases from J, the gap between germline ends came to 12 bases. The length of the CDR3 is 15 residues. This CDR3 reads CASSLASAAGDTQYF. The CDR3 DNA follows: TGTGCCAGCAGCTTAGCCTCTGCCGCGGGAGATACGCAGTATTTT.

About this clonotype: A read error may explain this, as a much larger clone is one base away. V gene TRBV11-2 combines with J gene TRBJ2-1; 9 bases fit TRBD2. Germline-derived CDR1 and CDR2 are SGHAT and FQNNGV. The length of the CDR3 is 18 residues. The CDR3 DNA follows: TGTGGCAGCAGCTCAAGGGGGGTTGGCGGGAGGGCCTGGGATGAGCAGTTCTTC. Protein sequence: CGSSSRGVGGRAWDEQFF.

This chain uses TRBV5-5 with TRBJ2-7; 11 bases align to TRBD1. CDR3 length: 14 residues. J was trimmed by 3 bases and V by 3 bases; bases with no gene match: 2. From germline, CDR1 is SGHKS and CDR2 YYEKEE (reference sequence). In DNA form, the CDR3 reads TGTGCCAGCAGCTGGGGACAGGGGGACTACGAGCAGTACTTC. It specifies CASSWGQGDYEQYF.

V usage is TRBV28 and J usage is TRBJ2-1, with D unresolved. The CDR3 is 12 residues long. Per germline, CDR1 MDHEN and CDR2 SYDVKM. V was trimmed by 3 bases and J by 4 bases, leaving 4 bases between them. The CDR3 reads CASSFNYNEQFF. The CDR3 DNA sequence: TGTGCCAGCAGTTTTAATTACAATGAGCAGTTCTTC.

This clonotype was detected ten times or more. The V call is TRBV28, the J call TRBJ2-7; TRBD1 matches 11 bases. The CDR3 totals 15 residues. After removal of 6 bases from V and 3 bases from J, the junction contained 7 bases not matched to a gene. Germline values: CDR1 MDHEN, CDR2 SYDVKM. DNA of the CDR3: TGTGCCAGCAGCCAAACCGGGACAGGGGGCTACGAGCAGTACTTC. As protein: CASSQTGTGGYEQYF.

The chain joins TRBV9 to TRBJ2-2; no clear D. The CDR3 has 15 amino acids. Germline CDR1 SGDLS, CDR2 YYNGEE. The V and J ends lost 0 bases and 1 base respectively, with 7 bases between them. The CDR3 sequence: CASSVGSLNTGELFF. The CDR3 coding sequence is TGTGCCAGCAGCGTAGGATCCTTGAACACCGGGGAGCTGTTTTTT.

This chain uses TRBV7-9 with TRBJ2-3; D gene uncertain. The CDR3 totals 13 residues. Germline CDR1 reads SEHNR; CDR2 reads FQNEAQ (reference sequence). Trimming shortened V by 4 bases and J by 2 bases, and 7 bases separated the two germline ends. The CDR3 coding sequence is TGTGCCAGCAGCTCCCGCTACACAGATACGCAGTATTTT. Translating gives CASSSRYTDTQYF.

In its sample, this clonotype was seen a few times. The rearrangement uses TRBV29-1 and TRBJ1-2, with D hard to call. The V end lost 3 bases, the J end lost 0 bases, and 11 bases lay between the germline ends. CDR3 length: 14 amino acids. Per the germline V gene, CDR1 is SQVTM and CDR2 is ANQGSEA. CDR3 in amino acids: CSVDWAAANYGYTF. CDR3 coding DNA: TGCAGCGTTGATTGGGCAGCAGCTAACTATGGCTACACCTTC. Looking up the rest from reference TRBV29-1 and TRBJ1-2 gives the full variable domain: SAVISQKPSRDICQRGTSLTIQCQVDSQVTMMFWYRQQPGQSLTLIATANQGSEATYESGFVIDKFPISRPNLTFSTLTVSNMSPEDSSIYLCSVDWAAANYGYTFGSGTRLTVV.

The chain couples TRBV6-5 to TRBJ1-4; 8 nucleotides line up with TRBD1. Per the germline V gene, CDR1 is MNHEY and CDR2 is SVGAGI. J was trimmed by 11 bases and V by 6 bases; bases with no gene match: 14. This CDR3 contains 15 residues. Written as DNA, the CDR3 is TGTGCCAGCAGCTTACCCGGGACAGGCATGGAGAAACTGTTTTTT. Protein: CASSLPGTGMEKLFF.

This clonotype occurred many times. The chain carries TRBV2 and TRBJ1-1; D call uncertain. The CDR3 is 13 residues long. Deletions cut 2 bases from V and 5 bases from J, with 9 bases between. Germline-derived CDR1 and CDR2 are SNHLY and FYNNEI. CDR3 residues: CASSEIRSTEAFF. DNA for the CDR3: TGTGCCAGCAGTGAAATCAGGAGTACTGAAGCTTTCTTT.

This clonotype has a single count. Germline and junction disagree at one end, which may indicate a read error. The chain carries TRBV30 and TRBJ2-5, with D perhaps TRBD2 (5 bases). CDR1 is GTSNPN and CDR2 is SVGIG in the germline V gene (reference sequence). This CDR3 contains 15 residues. This CDR3 reads CARSGQTGSEETQYF. CDR3 coding DNA: TGTGCCAGGAGTGGCCAGACGGGATCGGAGGAGACCCAGTACTTC. Using reference TRBV30 and TRBJ2-5 for the parts outside the CDR3, the full variable domain is SQTIHQWPATLVQPVGSPLSLECTVEGTSNPNLYWYRQAAGRGLQLLFYSVGIGQISSEVPQNLSASRPQDRQFILSSKKLLLSDSGFYLCARSGQTGSEETQYFGPGTRLLVL.

This clonotype was picked up a small number of times. The V gene is TRBV2, the J gene TRBJ2-5; the match to TRBD2 covers 8 bases. J gave up 4 bases and V 2 bases, and 3 bases lay outside the gene matches. Germline lookup yields CDR1 SNHLY and CDR2 FYNNEI. The CDR3 has 14 residues. The CDR3 here is CASSERSGRETQYF. In DNA, the CDR3 is TGTGCCAGCAGTGAACGGAGCGGGAGAGAGACCCAGTACTTC.

The chain uses TRBV2 and TRBJ2-1; D is perhaps TRBD1 or TRBD2 (5 bases each). Trimming took 7 bases from V and 6 from J, leaving 19 bases between them. CDR3 length: 15 amino acids. Germline lookup yields CDR1 SNHLY and CDR2 FYNNEI. The CDR3 spells CASTERGSRLNEQFF. The CDR3 nucleotides are TGTGCCAGCACCGAGAGGGGTAGTCGACTCAATGAGCAGTTCTTC.

This clonotype was seen at least ten times. The chain recombines TRBV2 with TRBJ2-7, with 7 bases lining up with TRBD1. The germline V gene encodes CDR1 SNHLY and CDR2 FYNNEI. V gave up 5 bases and J gave up 4 bases; unmatched junction bases: 8. CDR3 length: 14 amino acids. The CDR3 protein is CASSRQGPSYEQYF. The CDR3 nucleotides read TGTGCCAGCAGTCGACAGGGCCCGTCTTACGAGCAGTACTTC.

This clonotype has just a few counts. The rearrangement links TRBV6-5 to TRBJ1-2; no clear D gene. V was cut by 2 bases and J by 1 base, with 5 bases left in between. Per germline, CDR1 MNHEY and CDR2 SVGAGI. This CDR3 has 13 residues. CDR3 loop: CASSYDGNYGYTF. In DNA, the CDR3 is TGTGCCAGCAGTTACGACGGTAACTATGGCTACACCTTC.

A few counts support this clonotype. The V call is TRBV30, the J call TRBJ2-3; D is possibly TRBD1 or TRBD2 (5 bases each). Germline lookup yields CDR1 GTSNPN and CDR2 SVGIG (reference sequence). The ends were cut back, 2 bases at V and 3 bases at J, with 18 bases in the middle. The CDR3 contains 16 residues. The CDR3 is CAWSPRVARGTDTQYF. DNA of the CDR3: TGTGCCTGGAGTCCCAGGGTAGCGCGAGGTACAGATACGCAGTATTTT.

This clonotype showed up many times. V usage is TRBV11-2 and J usage is TRBJ2-3; D gene ambiguous. The ends were cut back, 6 bases at V and 2 bases at J, with 15 bases in the middle. This CDR3 is 15 amino acids long. Germline V CDR1 and CDR2: SGHAT, FQNNGV. The CDR3 nucleotides read TGTGCCAGCAGTTCTCCCTCCTTCCACACAGATACGCAGTATTTT. This gives the protein CASSSPSFHTDTQYF. The entire variable domain, with the rest obtained from reference TRBV11-2 and TRBJ2-3, is as follows: EAGVAQSPRYKIIEKRQSVAFWCNPISGHATLYWYQQILGQGPKLLIQFQNNGVVDDSQLPKDRFSAERLKGVDSTLKIQPAKLEDSAVYLCASSSPSFHTDTQYFGPGTRLTVL.

As regards this clonotype: A much larger clone differs by one base, so this may be a read error. The chain couples TRBV7-8 to TRBJ2-7; 7 nucleotides match TRBD2. Germline V gives CDR1 SGHVS, CDR2 FQNEAQ. The CDR3 has 15 amino acids. V was pared by 3 bases and J by 2 bases, with 7 bases of the junction left unmatched. The DNA for the CDR3 is TGTGCCAGCAGCTTGACCGGGACTAACCCCTACGAGCAGTACTTC. Its protein product is CASSLTGTNPYEQYF.

The chain is built from TRBV28 and TRBJ1-6, with 7 bases that match TRBD1. Germline loops: CDR1 MDHEN, CDR2 SYDVKM. This CDR3 is built from 17 residues. The V gene end was trimmed by 2 bases and the J gene end by 10 bases; junction bases not matched to a gene: 14. CDR3 nucleotides: TGTGCCAGCAGTTTACATACAGGGGAAGCCACACACTCACCCCTCCACTTT. It yields the protein CASSLHTGEATHSPLHF.

CDR3 nucleotides: TGTGCCAGCAGTTATCCGACGGGCTCTGGGGCCAACGTCCTGACTTTC. It yields the protein CASSYPTGSGANVLTF. The J gene is TRBJ2-6, the V gene TRBV7-2; D is unclear. Germline V lookup: CDR1 SGHTA, CDR2 FQGNSA. This CDR3 has 16 amino acids. V was shortened by 6 bases and J by 0 bases, with 12 bases between the two germline ends.

V usage is TRBV7-2 and J usage is TRBJ1-4; 9 nucleotides match TRBD1. Germline-derived CDR1 and CDR2 are SGHTA and FQGNSA. J was trimmed by 8 bases and V by 5 bases; bases with no gene match: 9. The length of the CDR3 is 15 residues. CDR3 loop: CASSAYRGQGEKLFF. The CDR3 bases are TGTGCCAGCAGCGCCTACAGGGGGCAGGGGGAAAAACTGTTTTTT.